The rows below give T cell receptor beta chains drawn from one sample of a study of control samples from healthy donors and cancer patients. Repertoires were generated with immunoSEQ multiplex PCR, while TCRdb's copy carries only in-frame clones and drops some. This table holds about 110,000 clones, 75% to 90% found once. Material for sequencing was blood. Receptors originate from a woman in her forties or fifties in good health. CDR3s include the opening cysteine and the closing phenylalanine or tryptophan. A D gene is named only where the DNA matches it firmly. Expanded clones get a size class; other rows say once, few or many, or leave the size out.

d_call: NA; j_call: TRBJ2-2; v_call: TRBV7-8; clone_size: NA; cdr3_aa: CASSLPVSTGELFF; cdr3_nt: TGTGCCAGCAGCTTACCTGTGTCTACCGGGGAGCTGTTTTTT
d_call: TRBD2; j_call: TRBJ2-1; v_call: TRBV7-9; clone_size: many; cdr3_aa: CASSFPSGARRGQFF; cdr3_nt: TGTGCCAGCAGCTTTCCTAGCGGGGCCCGCAGGGGGCAGTTCTTC
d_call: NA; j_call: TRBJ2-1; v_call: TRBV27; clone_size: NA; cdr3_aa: CASSLTRVSYNEQFF; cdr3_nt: TGTGCCAGCAGTTTGACGCGAGTCTCCTACAATGAGCAGTTCTTC
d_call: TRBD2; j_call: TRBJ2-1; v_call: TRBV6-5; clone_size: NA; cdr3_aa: CASRSGTSGRSEQFF; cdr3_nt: TGTGCCAGCAGGTCTGGGACTAGCGGGAGGAGTGAGCAGTTCTTC
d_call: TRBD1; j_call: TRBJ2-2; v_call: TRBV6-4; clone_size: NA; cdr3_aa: CASSETGGTGELFF; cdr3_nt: TGTGCCAGCAGTGAGACAGGGGGCACCGGGGAGCTGTTTTTT
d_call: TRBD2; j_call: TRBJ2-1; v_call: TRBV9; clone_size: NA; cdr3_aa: CASSVLGRGEGEQFF; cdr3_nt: TGTGCCAGCAGCGTTCTGGGGAGGGGTGAGGGTGAGCAGTTCTTC
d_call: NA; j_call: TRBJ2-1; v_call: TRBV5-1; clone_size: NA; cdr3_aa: CASSPGTVDEQFF; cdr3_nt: TGCGCCAGCAGCCCCGGGACCGTGGATGAGCAGTTCTTC
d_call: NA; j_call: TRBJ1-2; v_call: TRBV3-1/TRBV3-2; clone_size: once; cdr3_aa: CASSHREAYGYTF; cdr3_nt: TGTGCCAGCAGCCACAGGGAAGCCTATGGCTACACCTTC
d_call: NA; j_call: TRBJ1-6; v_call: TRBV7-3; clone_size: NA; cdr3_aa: CASSHRWDSPLHF; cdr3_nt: TGTGCCAGCAGCCACCGATGGGATTCACCCCTCCACTTT
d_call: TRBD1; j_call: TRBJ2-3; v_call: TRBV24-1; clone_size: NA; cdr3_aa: CATSVGTGNTDTQYF; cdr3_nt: TGTGCCACCAGTGTAGGGACAGGGAACACAGATACGCAGTATTTT
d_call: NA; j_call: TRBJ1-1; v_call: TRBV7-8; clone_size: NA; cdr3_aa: CASSLVGQNTEAFF; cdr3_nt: TGTGCCAGCAGCCTGGTAGGGCAGAACACTGAAGCTTTCTTT
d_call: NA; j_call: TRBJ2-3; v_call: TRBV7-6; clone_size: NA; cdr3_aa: CASSLGLTGFGTDTQYF; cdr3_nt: TGTGCCAGCAGCTTAGGGCTGACAGGCTTTGGCACAGATACGCAGTATTTT
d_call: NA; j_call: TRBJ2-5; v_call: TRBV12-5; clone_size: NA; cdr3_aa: CASGSPGRHQETQYF; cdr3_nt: TGTGCTAGTGGTTCCCCGGGACGGCACCAAGAGACCCAGTACTTC
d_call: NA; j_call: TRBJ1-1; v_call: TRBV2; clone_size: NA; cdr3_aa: CASRATWNTEAFF; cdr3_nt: TGTGCCAGCAGGGCGACATGGAACACTGAAGCTTTCTTT
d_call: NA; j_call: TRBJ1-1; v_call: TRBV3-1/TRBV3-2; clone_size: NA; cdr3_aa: CASSQANTEAFF; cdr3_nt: TGTGCCAGCAGCCAAGCTAACACTGAAGCTTTCTTT
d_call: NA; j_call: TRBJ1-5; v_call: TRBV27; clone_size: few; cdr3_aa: CASALDFSNQPQHF; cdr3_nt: TGTGCCAGCGCACTGGACTTTTCCAATCAGCCCCAGCATTTT
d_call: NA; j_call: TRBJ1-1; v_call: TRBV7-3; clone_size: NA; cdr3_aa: CASRVGENTEAFF; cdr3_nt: TGTGCCAGCAGGGTGGGGGAGAACACTGAAGCTTTCTTT
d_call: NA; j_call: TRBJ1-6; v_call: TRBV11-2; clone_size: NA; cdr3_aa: CASSPEGAMRYSPLHF; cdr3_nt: TGTGCCAGCAGCCCGGAAGGGGCGATGCGGTATTCACCCCTCCACTTT
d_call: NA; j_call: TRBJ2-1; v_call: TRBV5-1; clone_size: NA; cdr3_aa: CASSLGADSYNEQFF; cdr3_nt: TGCGCCAGCAGCTTGGGGGCGGACTCCTACAATGAGCAGTTCTTC
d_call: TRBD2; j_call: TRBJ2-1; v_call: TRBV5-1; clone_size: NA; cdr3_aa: CASTPGLGVNEQFF; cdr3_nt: TGCGCCAGCACCCCGGGACTAGGAGTAAATGAGCAGTTCTTC
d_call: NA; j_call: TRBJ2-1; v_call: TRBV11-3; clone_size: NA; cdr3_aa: CASSLVGWGIEGAYNEQFF; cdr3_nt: TGTGCCAGCAGCTTAGTGGGTTGGGGTATAGAGGGTGCCTACAATGAGCAGTTCTTC
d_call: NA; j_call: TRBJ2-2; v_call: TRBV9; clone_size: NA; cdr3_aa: CASSVEIQRAGELFF; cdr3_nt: TGTGCCAGCAGCGTAGAAATTCAGCGGGCGGGGGAGCTGTTTTTT